Listed here are 9 T cell receptor beta chains from one sample, sequenced in a study of blood T cell repertoires in COVID-19. Produced via immunoSEQ multiplex PCR; TCRdb's table is partial and in-frame only. The table records some 98,000 clones, approximately 80% of them present only once. The sample taken for sequencing was peripheral blood. The receptors shown here come from a man in his sixties or seventies with active or convalescent COVID-19.

The chain recombines TRBV3-1 (or the pseudogene TRBV3-2) with TRBJ1-1; 9 nucleotides align to TRBD1. The V segment lost 4 bases and the J segment 1 base; nucleotides outside the gene matches: 4. This CDR3 is 15 amino acids long. Germline loops: CDR1 LGHDT, CDR2 YNNKEL (reference sequence). CDR3 DNA sequence: TGTGCCAGCAGCCGCTCGGGACAGGGGAACACTGAAGCTTTCTTT. As protein: CASSRSGQGNTEAFF.

This chain joins TRBV24-1 and TRBJ2-6, with D tentatively TRBD2 (5 bases). This CDR3 is 15 amino acids long. CDR1 is KGHDR and CDR2 is SFDVKD in the germline V gene. Deletions cut 12 bases from V and 1 base from J, with 15 bases between. CDR3 sequence (DNA): TGTGCCCGCACGCCCGGGGAATCTGGGGCCAACGTCCTGACTTTC. Translating it yields CARTPGESGANVLTF.

This chain joins TRBV6-5 and TRBJ2-3, with TRBD2 matching 7 bases. The J segment lost 2 bases and the V segment lost 8 bases, leaving 10 bases of the junction unmatched. Germline-derived CDR1 and CDR2 are MNHEY and SVGAGI. This CDR3 is 15 amino acids long. The CDR3 sequence is CASVIYAGVTDTQYF. The CDR3 DNA reads as TGTGCCAGCGTAATTTACGCGGGGGTCACAGATACGCAGTATTTT.

The rearrangement uses TRBV3-1 (or the pseudogene TRBV3-2) and TRBJ1-1; D not certain. Looked up from germline, CDR1 is LGHDT and CDR2 is YNNKEL (reference sequence). Deletions cut 2 bases from V and 6 bases from J, with 10 bases between. The CDR3 has 13 amino acids. CDR3 loop: CASSQSLRAEAFF. For the CDR3, the DNA is TGTGCCAGCAGCCAAAGTCTACGGGCTGAAGCTTTCTTT.

The rearrangement uses TRBV10-3 and TRBJ2-7; 7 bases map to TRBD1. The germline V gene encodes CDR1 ENHRY and CDR2 SYGVKD. This CDR3 region has 12 residues. J lost 3 bases, V lost 9 bases, and 5 bases had no gene match. CDR3 DNA: TGTGCCATAGGACAGGAGATCTACGAGCAGTACTTC. This sequence encodes CAIGQEIYEQYF.

The rearrangement uses TRBV7-9 and TRBJ2-7; TRBD2 matches at 10 bases. The junction had 15 bases not matched to a gene; V was cut back by 5 bases and J by 5 bases. The germline CDR1 and CDR2 sequences are SEHNR and FQNEAQ (reference sequence). The length of the CDR3 is 17 residues. The CDR3 region has the DNA TGTGCCAGCAGCGGGGTAGCGGGGGGCCTTACCTCTAACGAGCAGTACTTC. It specifies CASSGVAGGLTSNEQYF.

The V gene is TRBV19, the J gene TRBJ1-6; TRBD1 agrees at 7 bases. The germline V gene encodes CDR1 LNHDA and CDR2 SQIVND (reference sequence). V shed 7 bases and J 9 bases; nucleotides not matched to a gene: 12. This CDR3 is built from 15 residues. The CDR3 DNA reads as TGTGCCAGTAAAACTCCGGGACAGCAAGCTTCACCCCTCCACTTT. Translated: CASKTPGQQASPLHF.

The rearrangement uses TRBV6-5 and TRBJ2-1; the match to TRBD2 covers 11 bases. This CDR3 is 15 amino acids long. CDR1 is MNHEY, CDR2 SVGAGI, per germline. The ends lost 6 bases at V and 4 bases at J; junction bases unmatched: 5. The CDR3 region is CASRPLAGAYNEQFF. In nucleotides, the CDR3 is TGTGCCAGCAGGCCACTAGCGGGGGCATACAATGAGCAGTTCTTC.

This clone was picked up one time. The chain recombines TRBV11-2 with TRBJ2-7, with D unclear. Germline V CDR1 and CDR2: SGHAT, FQNNGV. The CDR3 extends over 13 amino acids. V shed 3 bases and J shed 1 base, with 7 bases lying between them. CDR3 region: CASSFQVSYEQYF. The CDR3 DNA reads as TGTGCCAGCAGCTTTCAGGTATCCTACGAGCAGTACTTC.